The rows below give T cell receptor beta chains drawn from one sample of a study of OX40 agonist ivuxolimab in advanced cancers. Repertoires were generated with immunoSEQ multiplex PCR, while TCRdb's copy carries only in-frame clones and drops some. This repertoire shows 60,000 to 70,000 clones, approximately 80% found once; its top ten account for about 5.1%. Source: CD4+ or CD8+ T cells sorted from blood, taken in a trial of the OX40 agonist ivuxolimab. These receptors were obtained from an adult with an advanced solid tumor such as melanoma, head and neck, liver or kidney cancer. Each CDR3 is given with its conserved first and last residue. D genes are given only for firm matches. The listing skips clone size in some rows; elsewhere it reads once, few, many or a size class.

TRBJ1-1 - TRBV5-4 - CASSPTRGQGAFF TGTGCCAGCAGCCCAACTAGGGGACAAGGAGCTTTCTTT
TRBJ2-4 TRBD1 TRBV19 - CASSTIAGTGVAKNIQYF TGTGCCAGTAGTACCATAGCAGGGACAGGGGTTGCCAAAAACATTCAGTACTTC
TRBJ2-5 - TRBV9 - CASSETVLQETQYF TGTGCCAGCAGCGAGACAGTACTACAAGAGACCCAGTACTTC
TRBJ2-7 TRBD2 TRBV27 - CASSFLGLAENSYEQYF TGTGCCAGCAGTTTCCTCGGACTAGCGGAAAACTCCTACGAGCAGTACTTC
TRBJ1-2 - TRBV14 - CASSQETGLPYGYTF TGTGCCAGCAGCCAAGAAACCGGCCTTCCTTATGGCTACACCTTC
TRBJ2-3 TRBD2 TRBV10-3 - CATSSSGAQDTQYF TGTGCCACCTCCTCTAGCGGGGCTCAGGATACGCAGTATTTT
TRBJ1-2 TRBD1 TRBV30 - CAWSLLAGGRNYGYTF TGTGCCTGGAGTCTATTAGCAGGGGGCCGCAACTATGGCTACACCTTC
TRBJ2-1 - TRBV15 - CATSRDEDEQFF TGTGCCACCAGCAGAGATGAGGATGAGCAGTTCTTC
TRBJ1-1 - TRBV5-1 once CASSLVAGEGTEAFF TGCGCCAGCAGCTTGGTAGCAGGGGAGGGGACTGAAGCTTTCTTT
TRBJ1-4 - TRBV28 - CASTAGGVEKLFF TGTGCCAGCACCGCTGGCGGGGTTGAAAAACTGTTTTTT
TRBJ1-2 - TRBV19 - CASSIPGTASGYTF TGTGCCAGTAGTATACCCGGGACTGCTTCTGGCTACACCTTC
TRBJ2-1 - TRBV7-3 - CASSSGLGIGSYNEQFF TGTGCCAGCAGCTCGGGACTGGGCATCGGTTCCTACAATGAGCAGTTCTTC
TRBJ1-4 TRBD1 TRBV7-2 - CASSLAGGGGSRNEKLFF TGTGCCAGCAGCTTAGCGGGGGGAGGGGGCTCACGGAATGAAAAACTGTTTTTT
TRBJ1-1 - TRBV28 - CAIIIPRGRGTEAFF TGTGCCATCATAATCCCCCGAGGGAGGGGCACTGAAGCTTTCTTT
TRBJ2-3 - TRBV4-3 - CASSPVSGSGTDTQYF TGCGCCAGCAGCCCCGTCTCGGGGTCGGGCACAGATACGCAGTATTTT
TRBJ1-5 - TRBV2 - CASSEAGGGQPQHF TGTGCCAGCAGTGAAGCGGGGGGAGGGCAGCCCCAGCATTTT
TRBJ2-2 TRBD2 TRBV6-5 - CASSFRLAGGTGELFF TGTGCCAGCAGTTTCAGACTAGCGGGAGGCACCGGGGAGCTGTTTTTT
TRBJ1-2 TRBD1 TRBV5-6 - CASSAGTGTGMGYGYTF TGTGCCAGCAGCGCCGGGACAGGGACCGGAATGGGCTATGGCTACACCTTC
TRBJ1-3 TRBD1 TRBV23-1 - CASLDDTGQRSGNTIYF TGCGCCAGCCTCGACGATACGGGACAGCGCTCTGGAAACACCATATATTTT
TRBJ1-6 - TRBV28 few CASSYRINSPLHF TGTGCCAGCAGTTATCGGATTAATTCACCCCTCCACTTT
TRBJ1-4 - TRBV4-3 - CASSQGESFANEKLFF TGCGCCAGCAGCCAAGGGGAATCCTTCGCTAATGAAAAACTGTTTTTT
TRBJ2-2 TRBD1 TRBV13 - CASSLEGQITGELFF TGTGCCAGCAGCTTAGAGGGACAGATCACCGGGGAGCTGTTTTTT
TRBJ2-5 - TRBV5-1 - CASSLRGGGSLYPQETQYF TGCGCCAGCAGCTTGCGAGGGGGGGGCTCGCTCTATCCCCAAGAGACCCAGTACTTC
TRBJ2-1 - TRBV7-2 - CASSFSRAGEQFF TGTGCCAGCAGCTTTTCCAGGGCTGGGGAGCAGTTCTTC
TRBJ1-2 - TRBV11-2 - CASSLGLGFDGYTF TGTGCCAGCAGCTTAGGACTGGGATTCGATGGCTACACCTTC
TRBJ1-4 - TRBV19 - CASRRTTGTTNEKLFF TGTGCCAGTAGAAGAACGACAGGAACAACTAATGAAAAACTGTTTTTT
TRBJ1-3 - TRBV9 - CASSVGGDPGNTIYF TGTGCCAGCAGCGTAGGAGGGGACCCTGGAAACACCATATATTTT
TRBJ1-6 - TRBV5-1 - CASSLDGGAATHSPLHF TGCGCCAGCAGCTTGGATGGCGGGGCCGCAACCCATTCACCCCTCCACTTT
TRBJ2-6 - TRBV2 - CASSDEVLAGANVLTF TGTGCCAGCAGTGACGAGGTATTGGCTGGGGCCAACGTCCTGACTTTC
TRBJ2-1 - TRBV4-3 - CASSQTALRSNNEQFF TGCGCCAGCAGCCAAACAGCCCTCCGGAGCAACAATGAGCAGTTCTTC
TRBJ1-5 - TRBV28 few CAGADVSGNQPQHF TGTGCCGGTGCGGACGTCTCAGGGAATCAGCCCCAGCATTTT
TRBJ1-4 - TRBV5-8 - CASSLYGNGGEKLFF TGTGCCAGCAGCTTATATGGGAACGGTGGTGAAAAACTGTTTTTT
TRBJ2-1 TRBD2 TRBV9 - CASSPASGRGNEQFF TGTGCCAGCAGCCCCGCTAGCGGGAGAGGTAATGAGCAGTTCTTC
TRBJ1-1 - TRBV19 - CASSINLAGRTEAFF TGTGCCAGTAGTATCAATCTAGCGGGGAGGACTGAAGCTTTCTTT
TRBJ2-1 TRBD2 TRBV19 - CASSGGGSSYNEQFF TGTGCCAGTAGTGGGGGAGGGAGCTCCTACAATGAGCAGTTCTTC
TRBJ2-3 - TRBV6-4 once CASSSGSTDTQYF TGTGCCAGCAGTAGCGGGAGCACAGATACGCAGTATTTT
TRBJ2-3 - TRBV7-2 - CASSSPTFHTQYF TGTGCCAGCAGCTCACCGACCTTCCATACGCAGTATTTT